The 25 T cell receptor beta chains presented below share a single source sample, sequenced in a study of cytomegalovirus exposure and HLA in healthy donors. PCR primers comprised 60 Vbeta and 13 Jbeta primers. Assay: immunoSEQ multiplex PCR; the TCRdb copy retains only in-frame clones and omits some. The sample shows 150,000 to 200,000 clones, approximately 67% of them seen only once. The sequencing input was PBMCs. All receptors derive from a middle-aged man in good health and CMV-seronegative.

This clone was found a few times. The rearrangement uses TRBV6-1 and TRBJ2-2; no firm D call. CDR1 and CDR2 from the germline V gene are MNHNS and SASEGT. V was pared by 5 bases and J by 3 bases, with 7 bases between. This CDR3 is 13 amino acids long. The CDR3 DNA reads as TGTGCCAGCAGTTATTTAGACACCGGGGAGCTGTTTTTT. It encodes CASSYLDTGELFF.

CDR3 bases: TGTGCCAGCAGCGCGGGCCAGGCGACCTACGAGCAGTACTTC. Encoded protein: CASSAGQATYEQYF. The chain joins TRBV5-6 to TRBJ2-7; tentative D call: TRBD2 (5 bases). Germline loops: CDR1 SGHDT, CDR2 YYEEEE. V dropped 4 bases and J dropped 2 bases, with 13 bases sitting between them. The CDR3 covers 14 residues.

The V and J genes are TRBV21-1 and TRBJ2-6; TRBD2 was called by the table and not checked on the DNA. TRBV21-1 is a pseudogene segment. The CDR3 runs to 16 residues. This CDR3 is CANPLLSLAGANVLTF. In nucleotides, the CDR3 is TGTGCCAACCCTCTACTAAGCTTGGCTGGGGCCAACGTCCTGACTTTC.

The chain employs TRBV6-1 and TRBJ1-2, with TRBD1 matching 10 bases. Germline-derived CDR1 and CDR2 are MNHNS and SASEGT. This CDR3 region has 14 residues. The V and J ends lost 8 bases and 6 bases, in that order; junction bases with no gene match: 9. The CDR3 DNA follows: TGTGCCAGCTCCTGGACAGGGGGAGTGGATGGCTACACCTTC. Translating it yields CASSWTGGVDGYTF.

V gene TRBV19 combines with J gene TRBJ1-4; 7 bases map to TRBD1. The CDR3 extends over 14 amino acids. Trimming at V came to 4 bases and at J to 8 bases, leaving 7 bases not matched to a gene. Germline values: CDR1 LNHDA, CDR2 SQIVND (reference sequence). In DNA form, the CDR3 reads TGTGCCAGTAGTACCGACAGGGAGGCGGAAAAACTGTTTTTT. Translated, it gives CASSTDREAEKLFF.

The sample holds a few counts of this clone. The V call is TRBV6-5, the J call TRBJ2-1; D is perhaps TRBD1 (5 bases). Trimming cost V 7 bases and J 2 bases, with 12 bases left between them. CDR3 length equals 14 residues. Germline V gene data show CDR1 as MNHEY and CDR2 as SVGAGI. The DNA for the CDR3 is TGTGCCAGCAAATTGACAGACACCTACAATGAGCAGTTCTTC. It is translated as CASKLTDTYNEQFF.

The sample holds one count of this clone. This chain links TRBV5-3 with TRBJ2-5; perhaps TRBD2 as D (5 bases). TRBV5-3 is labeled an ORF, and its function is uncertain. Trimming removed 10 bases at V and 7 bases at J, with 14 bases between. This CDR3 region has 11 residues. CDR3 sequence: CAEVEEVTQYF. The CDR3 region has the DNA TGTGCCGAGGTAGAGGAGGTGACCCAGTACTTC.

Comments on this clone: At one boundary the junction diverges from the germline segment, which might be a read error. This sample includes further DNA sequences coding for the same CDR3. This sequence joins TRBV14 and TRBJ2-2; 7 bases fit TRBD1. This CDR3 spans 19 amino acids. Per germline, CDR1 SGHDN and CDR2 FVKESK. This chain's CDR3 is CASSPRTGQSLFDTGELFF. The CDR3 DNA reads TGTGCCAGCAGCCCCCGGACAGGTCAGAGTCTGTTCGACACCGGGGAGCTATTTTTT.

The V and J genes are TRBV7-6 and TRBJ1-1; D ambiguous. CDR3 length: 17 amino acids. CDR1 is SGHVS, CDR2 FNYEAQ, per germline. The ends were cut back, 5 bases at V and 3 bases at J, with 22 bases in the middle. CDR3: CASSNTFRGGEDTEAFF. The CDR3 DNA sequence: TGTGCCAGCAGCAATACTTTTCGGGGAGGTGAAGACACTGAAGCTTTCTTT.

The J gene is TRBJ1-2, the V gene TRBV5-6, with 7 bases that match TRBD1. Germline values: CDR1 SGHDT, CDR2 YYEEEE. This CDR3 is 16 amino acids long. The V segment lost 0 bases and the J segment 2 bases; nucleotides outside the gene matches: 7. Here the CDR3 DNA reads TGTGCCAGCAGCTTGGAGCGACAGGGATTCAACTATGGCTACACCTTC. This encodes CASSLERQGFNYGYTF.

This clone was counted only a few times. The chain couples TRBV19 to TRBJ2-5, with D unresolved. The germline V and J ends were trimmed by 3 bases and 2 bases, with 16 bases remaining between them. CDR1 is LNHDA, CDR2 SQIVND, per germline (reference sequence). The CDR3 is made up of 16 amino acids. In DNA form, the CDR3 reads TGTGCCAGTAGTATTTCATCAGGCCCCCTTCAAGAGACCCAGTACTTC. Its protein is CASSISSGPLQETQYF.

V is TRBV30 and J is TRBJ2-3, with D perhaps matching TRBD1 (5 bases). The ends were cut back, 7 bases at V and 1 base at J, with 9 bases in the middle. Germline V gene data show CDR1 as GTSNPN and CDR2 as SVGIG (reference sequence). This CDR3 has 12 residues. This CDR3 reads CASRVGTDTQYF. In DNA form, the CDR3 reads TGTGCCTCCAGGGTGGGCACAGATACGCAGTATTTT. Combining the CDR3 with reference TRBV30 and TRBJ2-3 gives the whole variable domain SQTIHQWPATLVQPVGSPLSLECTVEGTSNPNLYWYRQAAGRGLQLLFYSVGIGQISSEVPQNLSASRPQDRQFILSSKKLLLSDSGFYLCASRVGTDTQYFGPGTRLTVL.

This clone has just a few counts. This chain links TRBV19 with TRBJ1-1, with 7 bases matching TRBD1. CDR3 length: 18 residues. V lost 5 bases to trimming and J lost 1 base; unmatched junction nucleotides: 16. CDR1 LNHDA and CDR2 SQIVND come from the germline V gene (reference sequence). The CDR3 DNA follows: TGTGCCAGTAGTCCACCTACAGGGGTCTTACTCGAGAACACTGAAGCTTTCTTT. Translation: CASSPPTGVLLENTEAFF.

The chain recombines TRBV6-5 with TRBJ1-2, with a weak D call TRBD1 (6 bases). Per the germline V gene, CDR1 is MNHEY and CDR2 is SVGAGI. The CDR3 has 15 residues. V lost 4 bases to trimming and J lost 5 bases, with 17 bases between them. The CDR3 DNA follows: TGTGCCAGCAGTTCTTCACCGACAGGACGGTATGGCTACACCTTC. It translates to CASSSSPTGRYGYTF.

The V call is TRBV6-5, the J call TRBJ2-7; 12 positions match TRBD2. The CDR3 consists of 15 residues. CDR1 and CDR2 from the germline V gene are MNHEY and SVGAGI. J was trimmed by 4 bases and V by 5 bases; bases with no gene match: 6. CDR3 sequence reads: CASSATSGSSYEQYF. As DNA, the CDR3 is TGTGCCAGCAGTGCGACTAGCGGGAGCTCATACGAGCAGTACTTC.

J is TRBJ1-1 and V is TRBV29-1, with D unresolved. This CDR3 has 14 amino acids. The germline CDR1 and CDR2 sequences are SQVTM and ANQGSEA. With 6 bases removed from V and 1 base from J, the gap between germline ends came to 15 bases. CDR3 coding DNA: TGCAGCGTCTCGACCGACATGGGGAACACTGAAGCTTTCTTT. Translating it yields CSVSTDMGNTEAFF.

In DNA form, the CDR3 reads TGTGCCAGCAGTAGCGCCCAAGGCAACAACTATGGCTACACCTTC. It specifies CASSSAQGNNYGYTF. The V and J genes are TRBV28 and TRBJ1-2; no definite D call. The CDR3 is made up of 15 amino acids. The germline CDR1 and CDR2 sequences are MDHEN and SYDVKM. V lost 5 bases and J lost 2, with 15 bases in between.

This clone was detected only a few times. The rearrangement joins TRBV7-2 to TRBJ1-4; tentative D call: TRBD1 (6 bases). Trimming removed 5 bases at V and 0 bases at J, with 13 bases between. There are 16 residues in the CDR3. Germline lookup yields CDR1 SGHTA and CDR2 FQGNSA. CDR3 DNA sequence: TGTGCCAGCAGCGGACCAACAGGGTCAACTAATGAAAAACTGTTTTTT. It yields the protein CASSGPTGSTNEKLFF.

This clone was detected a few times. V usage is TRBV7-9 and J usage is TRBJ1-1; D gene unclear. V lost 2 bases and J lost 6, with 4 bases in between. Germline V gene data show CDR1 as SEHNR and CDR2 as FQNEAQ (reference sequence). This CDR3 has 11 amino acids. This chain's CDR3 is CASSLISEAFF. The CDR3 DNA is TGTGCCAGCAGCTTAATCTCTGAAGCTTTCTTT.

The chain is built from TRBV5-1 and TRBJ1-4; D not resolved. The CDR3 sequence is 19 residues long. The V and J ends lost 0 bases and 0 bases respectively, with 18 bases between them. Germline assignment: CDR1 SGHRS and CDR2 YFSETQ. DNA of the CDR3: TGCGCCAGCAGCTTGGAGACCCTAGCCTCTTTTGCAACTAATGAAAAACTGTTTTTT. Residues: CASSLETLASFATNEKLFF.

This clone came up once. The chain uses TRBV6-1 and TRBJ2-1, with D tentatively TRBD1 (6 bases). Germline V gene data show CDR1 as MNHNS and CDR2 as SASEGT. The CDR3 has 16 residues. Trimming removed 3 bases at V and 2 bases at J, with 14 bases between. The CDR3 reads CASSDRQVSPYNEQFF. DNA for the CDR3: TGTGCCAGCAGTGACAGACAGGTGTCCCCCTACAATGAGCAGTTCTTC.

V is TRBV6-5 and J is TRBJ2-7; 7 bases align to TRBD1. V shed 2 bases, J shed 6 bases, and the junction held 10 bases outside the gene matches. CDR1 and CDR2 from the germline V gene are MNHEY and SVGAGI. The CDR3 totals 15 residues. CDR3 nucleotides: TGTGCCAGCAGTTACGTACCCGGGACAGTTCCCGAGCAGTACTTC. It specifies CASSYVPGTVPEQYF.

The chain recombines TRBV29-1 with TRBJ2-7; TRBD2 aligns across 13 bases. CDR1 and CDR2 (germline): SQVTM, ANQGSEA. The V gene end was trimmed by 0 bases and the J gene end by 6 bases; junction bases not matched to a gene: 5. CDR3 length: 15 residues. CDR3 in amino acids: CSVEDRTSGSFEQYF. In DNA form, the CDR3 reads TGCAGCGTTGAAGATCGGACTAGCGGGAGTTTCGAGCAGTACTTC.

The genes are TRBV19 and TRBJ1-2, with TRBD1 as a possible D gene (6 bases). The CDR3 length is 13 residues. V was trimmed by 3 bases and J by 6 bases, leaving 11 bases between them. Germline V CDR1 and CDR2: LNHDA, SQIVND (reference sequence). CDR3 bases: TGTGCCAGTAGTATCACAGGGTACGATGGCTACACCTTC. This encodes CASSITGYDGYTF.

The CDR3 region has the DNA TGTGCCAGCAGTTACGGGGGGGCGGGGGACTCCTACGAGCAGTACTTC. It yields the protein CASSYGGAGDSYEQYF. The chain links TRBV6-6 to TRBJ2-7; possible D gene TRBD2, 7 bases. Trimming removed 2 bases at V and 0 bases at J, with 14 bases between. The CDR3 runs 16 residues. Per germline, CDR1 MNHNY and CDR2 SVGAGI (reference sequence).